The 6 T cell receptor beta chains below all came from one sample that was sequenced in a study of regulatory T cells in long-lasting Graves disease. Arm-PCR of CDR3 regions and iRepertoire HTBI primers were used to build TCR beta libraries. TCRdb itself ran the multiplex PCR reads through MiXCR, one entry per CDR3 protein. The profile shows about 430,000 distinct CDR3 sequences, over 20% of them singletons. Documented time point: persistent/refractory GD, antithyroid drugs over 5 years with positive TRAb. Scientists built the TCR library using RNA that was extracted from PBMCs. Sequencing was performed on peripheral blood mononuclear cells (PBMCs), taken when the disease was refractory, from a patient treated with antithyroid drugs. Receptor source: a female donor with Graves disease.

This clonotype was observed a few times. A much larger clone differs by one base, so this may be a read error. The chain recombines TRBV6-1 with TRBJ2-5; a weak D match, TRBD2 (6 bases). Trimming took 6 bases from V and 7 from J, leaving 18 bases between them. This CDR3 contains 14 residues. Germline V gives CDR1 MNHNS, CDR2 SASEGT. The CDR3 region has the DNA TGTGCCAGCAGGCCCAGCCGGGGGATTGGGACCCAGTACTTC. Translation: CASRPSRGIGTQYF.

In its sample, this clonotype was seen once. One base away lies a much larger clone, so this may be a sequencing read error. The CDR3 DNA sequence: TGTGCCTGCAGTACTCCAAGGGAGGGGGCCGGGAAGCTGTTTTTT. Its translation: CACSTPREGAGKLFF. This chain uses TRBV6-1 with TRBJ2-2; D is tentatively TRBD1 or TRBD2 (7 bases each). CDR3 length: 15 residues. CDR1 and CDR2 from the germline V gene are MNHNS and SASEGT.

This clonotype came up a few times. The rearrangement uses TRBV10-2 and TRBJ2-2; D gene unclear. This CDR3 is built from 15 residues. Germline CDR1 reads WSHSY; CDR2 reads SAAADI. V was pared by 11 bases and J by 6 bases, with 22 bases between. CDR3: CAAKQASEESGELFF. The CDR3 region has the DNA TGCGCCGCGAAGCAGGCGTCCGAGGAGTCCGGGGAGCTGTTTTTT.

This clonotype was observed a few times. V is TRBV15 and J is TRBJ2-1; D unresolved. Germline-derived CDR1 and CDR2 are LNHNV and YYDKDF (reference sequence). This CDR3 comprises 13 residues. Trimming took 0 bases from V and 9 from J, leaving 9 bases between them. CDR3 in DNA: TGTGCCACCAGCAGAGATAGGATCAGTGAGCAGTTCTTC. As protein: CATSRDRISEQFF.

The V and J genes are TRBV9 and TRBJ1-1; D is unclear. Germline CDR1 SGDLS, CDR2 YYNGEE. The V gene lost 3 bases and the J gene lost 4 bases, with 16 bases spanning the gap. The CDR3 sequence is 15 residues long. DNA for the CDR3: TGTGCCAGCAGCGCCTGGGCGGAAGGCAGCACTGAAGCTTTCTTT. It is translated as CASSAWAEGSTEAFF. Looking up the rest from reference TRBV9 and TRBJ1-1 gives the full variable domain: DSGVTQTPKHLITATGQRVTLRCSPRSGDLSVYWYQQSLDQGLQFLIQYYNGEERAKGNILERFSAQQFPDLHSELNLSSLELGDSALYFCASSAWAEGSTEAFFGQGTRLTVV.

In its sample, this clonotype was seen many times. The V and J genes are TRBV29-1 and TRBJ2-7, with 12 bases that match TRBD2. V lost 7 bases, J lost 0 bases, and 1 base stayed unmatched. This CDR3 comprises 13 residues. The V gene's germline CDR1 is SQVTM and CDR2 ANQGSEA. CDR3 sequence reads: CSAGLAGSYEQYF. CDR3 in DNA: TGCAGCGCGGGACTAGCGGGCTCCTACGAGCAGTACTTC.